This entry lists 10 T cell receptor beta chains sequenced from one sample in a study of OX40 agonist ivuxolimab in advanced cancers. Produced via immunoSEQ multiplex PCR; TCRdb's table is partial and in-frame only. The sample yields about 69,000 clones, around 90% seen once. This specimen was CD4+ or CD8+ T cells sorted from blood, taken in a trial of the OX40 agonist ivuxolimab. Every receptor here comes from an adult with an advanced solid tumor such as melanoma, head and neck, liver or kidney cancer.

The chain is built from TRBV29-1 and TRBJ2-7; D is ambiguous. Germline-derived CDR1 and CDR2 are SQVTM and ANQGSEA. This CDR3 spans 12 amino acids. The germline V and J ends were trimmed by 4 bases and 5 bases, with 12 bases remaining between them. The CDR3 here is CSVAFSPHEQYF. The CDR3 coding sequence is TGCAGCGTTGCTTTCTCCCCCCACGAGCAGTACTTC.

This clone has just one count. CDR3 DNA sequence: TGCGCCAGCATGGGACAGGGGCGGAACGAGCAGTACTTC. As protein: CASMGQGRNEQYF. V gene TRBV5-1 combines with J gene TRBJ2-7; 10 bases are shared with TRBD1. V dropped 6 bases and J dropped 5; count of bases not matched to a gene: 5. The CDR3 length is 13 residues. Germline assignment: CDR1 SGHRS and CDR2 YFSETQ.

This rearrangement joins TRBV2 to TRBJ2-5; 8 bases are a match to TRBD2. J lost 5 bases, V lost 6 bases, and 8 bases had no gene match. CDR1 is SNHLY, CDR2 FYNNEI, per germline. The CDR3 runs to 14 residues. The CDR3 DNA is TGTGCCAGCAGGGCTGGACTAGCCGGGGAGACCCAGTACTTC. Amino acid sequence: CASRAGLAGETQYF.

The J gene is TRBJ1-2, the V gene TRBV7-3; D perhaps matches TRBD1 (6 bases). The CDR3 extends over 17 amino acids. The germline V gene encodes CDR1 SGHTA and CDR2 FQGTGA. Between the trimmed V and J ends, which lost 2 bases and 0 bases, there was a span of 16 bases. CDR3 bases: TGTGCCAGCAGCTTAGGGGGCCCGGACAGAGCTAACTATGGCTACACCTTC. It codes for CASSLGGPDRANYGYTF.

V gene TRBV7-2 combines with J gene TRBJ2-3; possibly TRBD2 for D (6 bases). CDR3 size: 14 residues. The V end lost 6 bases, the J end lost 2 bases, and 12 bases lay between the germline ends. The germline V gene has CDR1 SGHTA and CDR2 FQGNSA. CDR3 coding DNA: TGTGCCAGCAGACACGGGGGTCTCACAGATACGCAGTATTTT. Translation gives CASRHGGLTDTQYF.

This sequence joins TRBV19 and TRBJ1-5; D not resolved. The CDR3 contains 16 residues. Trimming stripped 3 bases from V and 3 bases from J, with 15 bases between. CDR1 and CDR2 (germline): LNHDA, SQIVND (reference sequence). The CDR3 DNA is TGTGCCAGTAGTATGGCACACCAGCCCCTCAATCAGCCCCAGCATTTT. It yields the protein CASSMAHQPLNQPQHF. The complete variable domain, with remaining parts taken from reference TRBV19 and TRBJ1-5, reads DGGITQSPKYLFRKEGQNVTLSCEQNLNHDAMYWYRQDPGQGLRLIYYSQIVNDFQKGDIAEGYSVSREKKESFPLTVTSAQKNPTAFYLCASSMAHQPLNQPQHFGDGTRLSIL.

The chain combines TRBV12-5 with TRBJ1-6, with D possibly being TRBD1 (5 bases). The germline V gene has CDR1 LGHNT and CDR2 FRNRAP. Trimming shortened V by 2 bases and J by 5 bases, and 13 bases separated the two germline ends. The CDR3 length is 16 residues. CDR3: CASGLLPTVNNSPLHF. CDR3 nucleotides: TGTGCTAGTGGTTTGCTACCGACAGTTAATAATTCACCCCTCCACTTT.

The chain combines TRBV7-9 with TRBJ2-1, with TRBD1 matching 8 bases. The CDR3 covers 16 residues. The V segment lost 4 bases and the J segment 6 bases; nucleotides outside the gene matches: 11. CDR1 is SEHNR and CDR2 is FQNEAQ in the germline V gene (reference sequence). The DNA for the CDR3 is TGTGCCAGCAGCTCGGTGGACAGGGACCTCGCCAATGAGCAGTTCTTC. Amino acid sequence: CASSSVDRDLANEQFF.

Only one count was recorded for this clone. V and J are TRBV19 and TRBJ2-1; D gene ambiguous. V was cut by 1 base and J by 3 bases, with 7 bases left in between. The CDR3 consists of 14 residues. Germline V gene data show CDR1 as LNHDA and CDR2 as SQIVND (reference sequence). This CDR3 reads CASSIGRIYNEQFF. The CDR3 nucleotides are TGTGCCAGTAGTATAGGAAGGATCTACAATGAGCAGTTCTTC.

In this sample, this clone turned up a few times. The chain has TRBV4-1 and TRBJ2-3; D gene ambiguous. The germline CDR1 and CDR2 sequences are MGHRA and YSYEKL. Trimming pared 3 bases from V and 1 base from J, leaving 14 bases between. The CDR3 spans 16 residues. The CDR3 coding sequence is TGCGCCAGCAGCCAGGAGAAGTTTGGGGGCACAGATACGCAGTATTTT. This translates into CASSQEKFGGTDTQYF.